This is a list of T cell receptor beta chains from one sample in a study of cytomegalovirus exposure and HLA in healthy donors. Libraries were prepared by immunoSEQ multiplex PCR; TCRdb keeps only in-frame clonotypes and omits some of them. The sample includes 150,000 to 200,000 clones, about 80% seen only once; the top ten take 2% to 2.5%. The sequencing sample was made of PBMCs. The receptors originated from a female donor in good health and CMV-seronegative. The CDR3 runs from the conserved cysteine through the conserved F or W. D genes are given only for firm matches. Size is stated for part of the rows, as once, few or many counts, or as a class when the clone is expanded.

TRBJ1-1	once	TRBV2	.	CASSGEPGFGEAFF	TGTGCCAGCAGCGGGGAGCCCGGGTTTGGTGAAGCTTTCTTT
TRBJ1-1	.	TRBV9	TRBD1	CASSADRVTSTEAFF	TGTGCCAGCAGCGCCGACAGGGTGACGAGCACTGAAGCTTTCTTT
TRBJ2-3	.	TRBV6-5	TRBD2	CASSTTSGRGDTQYF	TGTGCCAGCAGTACGACTAGCGGGAGGGGCGATACGCAGTATTTT
TRBJ1-1	.	TRBV5-1	.	CASSREGVFGTEAFF	TGCGCCAGCAGCCGGGAGGGGGTTTTTGGGACTGAAGCTTTCTTT
TRBJ2-1	few	TRBV4-1	.	CASSQTNLDNEQFF	TGCGCCAGCAGCCAAACCAACCTAGACAATGAGCAGTTCTTC
TRBJ2-7	.	TRBV27	TRBD1	CASSRTGGSLYEQYF	TGTGCCAGCAGTCGGACAGGGGGCTCCCTCTACGAGCAGTACTTC
TRBJ1-1	.	TRBV11-1	TRBD1	CASTPDRGWNTEAFF	TGTGCCAGCACCCCGGACAGGGGGTGGAACACTGAAGCTTTCTTT
TRBJ1-6	.	TRBV27	.	CASSLSWTANSPLHF	TGTGCCAGCAGTTTATCGTGGACAGCTAATTCACCCCTCCACTTT
TRBJ1-5	few	TRBV7-8	.	CASSLDWTSYQPQHF	TGTGCCAGCAGCTTAGATTGGACATCCTATCAGCCCCAGCATTTT
TRBJ1-4	.	TRBV6-5	TRBD1	CASRQGARGREKLFF	TGTGCCAGCAGGCAGGGGGCGCGGGGGCGGGAAAAACTGTTTTTT
TRBJ2-7	.	TRBV10-2	.	CASSADGTYEQYF	TGCGCCAGCAGTGCCGACGGGACCTACGAGCAGTACTTC
TRBJ2-1	few	TRBV5-6	TRBD2	CASSSTSGRVVDEQFF	TGTGCCAGCAGCTCTACTAGCGGGAGGGTTGTGGATGAGCAGTTCTTC
TRBJ2-1	.	TRBV5-6	TRBD2	CASSLAWGGYNEQFF	TGTGCCAGCAGCTTGGCCTGGGGGGGCTACAATGAGCAGTTCTTC
TRBJ1-1	.	TRBV29-1	.	CSVDGGSTEAFF	TGCAGCGTTGATGGGGGGTCCACTGAAGCTTTCTTT
TRBJ2-7	.	TRBV18	.	CASSPAASYEQYF	TGTGCCAGCTCACCCGCGGCATCCTACGAGCAGTACTTC
TRBJ2-5	.	TRBV2	TRBD2	CASSTRLAGGPETQYF	TGTGCCAGCAGTACGCGACTAGCGGGGGGGCCAGAGACCCAGTACTTC
TRBJ1-3	.	TRBV30	TRBD1	CAWSGIQGPSGNTIYF	TGTGCCTGGAGTGGAATACAGGGGCCGTCTGGAAACACCATATATTTT
TRBJ1-2	.	TRBV19	TRBD1	CAAQRDSYGYTF	TGTGCCGCCCAACGGGACAGCTATGGCTACACCTTC
TRBJ2-7	.	TRBV27	TRBD1	CASSWGTGSYEQYF	TGTGCCAGCAGTTGGGGGACAGGCTCTTACGAGCAGTACTTC
TRBJ1-1	.	TRBV9	.	CASSPEAEAEAFF	TGTGCCAGCAGCCCCGAGGCGGAGGCCGAAGCTTTCTTT
TRBJ2-2	.	TRBV18	.	CASSPTSTGELFF	TGTGCCAGCTCACCGACTAGCACCGGGGAGCTGTTTTTT
TRBJ2-1	.	TRBV5-1	TRBD2	CASSPGGQGAYNEQFF	TGCGCCAGCAGCCCGGGGGGGCAGGGCGCCTACAATGAGCAGTTCTTC
TRBJ2-1	few	TRBV2	TRBD1	CASSLPGQGPTMTQFF	TGTGCCAGCAGTCTCCCGGGACAGGGGCCGACAATGACGCAGTTCTTC
TRBJ2-7	few	TRBV9	.	CASSLSTGYSGNEQYF	TGTGCCAGCAGCCTTTCCACCGGGTACAGCGGAAACGAGCAGTACTTC
TRBJ1-3	.	TRBV29-1	.	CSVEDSGNTIYF	TGCAGCGTTGAAGACAGTGGAAACACCATATATTTT
TRBJ2-7	.	TRBV5-4	.	CASSLGRGQTYEQYF	TGTGCCAGCAGCTTGGGGAGGGGCCAAACCTACGAGCAGTACTTC
TRBJ2-2	.	TRBV6-5	.	CASRFGEGGELFF	TGTGCCAGCAGGTTCGGAGAGGGCGGGGAGCTGTTTTTT
TRBJ1-5	.	TRBV19	.	CASSWTDNSNQPQHF	TGTGCCAGTAGCTGGACAGATAATAGCAATCAGCCCCAGCATTTT
TRBJ1-1	.	TRBV5-1	.	CASSLGGGNTEAFF	TGCGCCAGCAGCCTGGGGGGCGGAAACACTGAAGCTTTCTTT
TRBJ2-1	.	TRBV19	.	CASSMTRRDEQFF	TGTGCCAGTAGTATGACTAGGAGGGATGAGCAGTTCTTC
TRBJ1-3	.	TRBV30	TRBD1	CAWDYGQGNTIYF	TGTGCCTGGGATTACGGACAGGGCAACACCATATATTTT
TRBJ1-2	.	TRBV4-1	TRBD1	CASSRMTIRDRGEEGYTF	TGCGCCAGCAGCCGCATGACGATCCGGGACAGGGGAGAGGAGGGCTACACCTTC
TRBJ1-4	.	TRBV2	.	CASSVFGEGLGEKLFF	TGTGCCAGCAGTGTATTCGGGGAAGGGCTGGGTGAAAAACTGTTTTTT
TRBJ2-5	.	TRBV27	TRBD2	CASSALRRGGLGEQYF	TGTGCCAGCAGTGCATTAAGGCGGGGGGGCCTTGGGGAGCAGTACTTC
TRBJ1-5	.	TRBV2	.	CASKGWGTQPQHF	TGTGCCAGCAAAGGCTGGGGCACTCAGCCCCAGCATTTT
TRBJ2-1	.	TRBV4-2	.	CASSQAWVGEQFF	TGTGCCAGCAGCCAAGCGTGGGTCGGGGAGCAGTTCTTC
TRBJ2-1	.	TRBV6-5	TRBD2	CASSYVAGGLNEQFF	TGTGCCAGCAGTTACGTAGCGGGAGGGCTCAATGAGCAGTTCTTC
TRBJ2-7	.	TRBV6-1	TRBD1	CASIVWTGAYEQYF	TGTGCCAGCATCGTCTGGACAGGGGCCTACGAGCAGTACTTC
TRBJ1-5	.	TRBV4-1	.	CASSPPHRLNQPQHF	TGCGCCAGCAGCCCCCCTCACCGACTCAATCAGCCCCAGCATTTT
TRBJ1-1	once	TRBV5-1	.	CASKGLDPNTGAFF	TGCGCCAGCAAAGGACTGGACCCGAACACTGGGGCTTTCTTT
TRBJ2-3	.	TRBV6-4	TRBD1	CASSGTGGADTQYF	TGTGCCAGCAGTGGGACAGGGGGCGCAGATACGCAGTATTTT